These 12 T cell receptor beta chains originate from one sample sequenced in a study of patients and donors after allogeneic stem cell transplantation. Using its own MiXCR run on the RT-PCR reads, TCRdb lists one record per CDR3 protein. Of about 160,000 distinct CDR3 sequences detected, approximately 22% appear once; the ten largest clones hold approximately 26%. The sequencing input was blood, either unsorted or a sorted T cell fraction (not recorded which). These receptors were obtained from a human donor who was either an allogeneic HSCT recipient or a stem cell or donor lymphocyte infusion donor (not recorded which). It is not recorded whose cells these are; they may come from a transplant donor.

V is TRBV9 and J is TRBJ2-7; the match to TRBD2 covers 8 bases. The CDR3 is 14 residues long. V dropped 4 bases and J dropped 7; count of bases not matched to a gene: 10. Germline lookup yields CDR1 SGDLS and CDR2 YYNGEE. CDR3 nucleotide sequence: TGTGCCAGCAGCCCCATCGGGGGGGCCGGGGAGCAGTACTTC. Translation: CASSPIGGAGEQYF.

V and J are TRBV7-2 and TRBJ1-1, with D unresolved. V was clipped by 4 bases and J by 0 bases, with 9 bases between them. This CDR3 has 14 amino acids. Germline V gives CDR1 SGHTA, CDR2 FQGNSA. In DNA form, the CDR3 reads TGTGCCAGCAGCTGGCCGGGAATGAACACTGAAGCTTTCTTT. It codes for CASSWPGMNTEAFF.

The chain carries TRBV12-3 or TRBV12-4 and TRBJ1-2; D unclear. Trimming took off 3 bases at V and 3 bases at J, with 8 bases between the two ends. The CDR3 loop spans 13 amino acids. CDR3: CASSFVAHYGYTF. In nucleotides, the CDR3 is TGTGCCAGCAGTTTCGTGGCTCACTATGGCTACACCTTC.

The chain has TRBV7-3 and TRBJ2-1; TRBD2 agrees at 11 bases. The ends lost 5 bases at V and 4 bases at J; junction bases unmatched: 7. This CDR3 is built from 16 residues. In germline, CDR1 is SGHTA, CDR2 FQGTGA. CDR3 amino acids: CASSLAGTSGYNEQFF. The DNA of the CDR3 is TGTGCCAGCAGCCTAGCCGGGACTAGCGGTTACAATGAGCAGTTCTTC. Using reference TRBV7-3 and TRBJ2-1 for the parts outside the CDR3, the full variable domain is GAGVSQTPSNKVTEKGKYVELRCDPISGHTALYWYRQSLGQGPEFLIYFQGTGAADDSGLPNDRFFAVRPEGSVSTLKIQRTERGDSAVYLCASSLAGTSGYNEQFFGPGTRLTVL.

The chain uses TRBV10-3 and TRBJ2-1, with 8 positions matching TRBD1. In germline, CDR1 is ENHRY, CDR2 SYGVKD. The V segment lost 5 bases and the J segment 5 bases; nucleotides outside the gene matches: 14. The CDR3 is made up of 17 amino acids. CDR3 sequence (DNA): TGTGCCATCAGTTCCCCCATCCGGGACAGGCGCGACAATGAGCAGTTCTTC. Its protein product is CAISSPIRDRRDNEQFF.

This clonotype came up a few times. V gene TRBV4-1 combines with J gene TRBJ1-2; TRBD1 matches 7 bases. The CDR3 consists of 15 residues. V was pared by 0 bases and J by 7 bases, with 8 bases of the junction left unmatched. CDR1 is MGHRA, CDR2 YSYEKL, per germline. Here the CDR3 reads CASSQESNRGTGYTF. In DNA, the CDR3 is TGCGCCAGCAGCCAAGAGTCGAACAGGGGAACTGGCTACACCTTC.

This clonotype has just a few counts. CDR3 in amino acids: CSAGAPGGKGYTF. CDR3 sequence (DNA): TGCAGTGCCGGGGCTCCAGGAGGGAAGGGCTACACCTTC. The chain joins TRBV20-1 to TRBJ1-2; TRBD1 might be the D (5 bases). The CDR3 has 13 amino acids. Germline values: CDR1 DFQATT, CDR2 SNEGSKA (reference sequence). V lost 6 bases and J 8 bases, leaving 19 bases between the germline ends.

There are a few counts of this clonotype. V is TRBV15 and J is TRBJ2-3; D possibly corresponds to TRBD2 (5 bases). The V end was cut by 3 bases, the J end by 5 bases, with 18 bases between. This CDR3 spans 16 amino acids. Germline V CDR1 and CDR2: LNHNV, YYDKDF (reference sequence). The CDR3 DNA reads TGTGCCACCAGCAGGAAGGGCTTCGGGGTCAGAGATACGCAGTATTTT. Translation gives CATSRKGFGVRDTQYF. The full variable domain, completed using reference TRBV15 and TRBJ2-3, is DAMVIQNPRYQVTQFGKPVTLSCSQTLNHNVMYWYQQKSSQAPKLLFHYYDKDFNNEADTPDNFQSRRPNTSFCFLDIRSPGLGDTAMYLCATSRKGFGVRDTQYFGPGTRLTVL.

The chain combines TRBV4-1 with TRBJ1-3; TRBD1 aligns across 8 bases. This CDR3 contains 18 residues. The J segment lost 0 bases and the V segment lost 1 base, leaving 8 bases of the junction unmatched. Germline V CDR1 and CDR2: MGHRA, YSYEKL. The CDR3 here is CASSQVSQGVLSGNTIYF. The CDR3 nucleotides read TGCGCCAGCAGCCAAGTCTCACAGGGGGTCCTCTCTGGAAACACCATATATTTT.

The CDR3 loop reads CATWTSGNTQYF. CDR3 bases: TGTGCCACCTGGACATCAGGAAATACGCAGTATTTT. V gene TRBV12-3 or TRBV12-4 combines with J gene TRBJ2-3; the D gene is possibly TRBD1 (5 bases). CDR3 length equals 12 residues. Trimming took 10 bases from V and 7 from J, leaving 15 bases between them.

The genes are TRBV3-1 and TRBJ2-7; TRBD1 is a possible D gene (6 bases). The germline CDR1 and CDR2 sequences are LGHDT and YNNKEL (reference sequence). Trimming took 4 bases from V and 3 from J, leaving 19 bases between them. There are 16 residues in the CDR3. The CDR3 spells CASSPVRGTSLYEQYF. The CDR3 nucleotides are TGTGCCAGCAGCCCCGTGAGAGGGACATCTCTCTACGAGCAGTACTTC.

This clonotype came up a few times. This chain connects TRBV20-1 to TRBJ1-1; no clear D gene. The CDR3 has 12 amino acids. Germline loops: CDR1 DFQATT, CDR2 SNEGSKA (reference sequence). Trimming removed 6 bases at V and 1 base at J, with 9 bases between. CDR3 bases: TGCAGTGCCAAAGGCGGGAACACTGAAGCTTTCTTT. Protein: CSAKGGNTEAFF.